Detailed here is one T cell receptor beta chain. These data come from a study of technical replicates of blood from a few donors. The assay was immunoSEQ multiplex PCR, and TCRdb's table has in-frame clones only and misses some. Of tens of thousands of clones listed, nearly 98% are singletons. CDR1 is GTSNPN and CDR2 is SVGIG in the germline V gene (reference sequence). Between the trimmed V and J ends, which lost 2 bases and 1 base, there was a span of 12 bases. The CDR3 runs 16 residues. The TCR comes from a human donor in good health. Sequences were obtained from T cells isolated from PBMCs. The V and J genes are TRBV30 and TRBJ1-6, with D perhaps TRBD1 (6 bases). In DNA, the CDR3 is TGTGCCTGGAGTAAAGGGGGTCCGTCCTATAATTCACCCCTCCACTTT. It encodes CAWSKGGPSYNSPLHF.